The 10 T cell receptor beta chains below all came from one sample that was sequenced in a study of T cell clusters in autoimmune cytopenias. One tube held mixed TRB-A and TRB-B primer pools for touch-down PCR. TCRdb re-called the multiplex PCR reads; one entry per CDR3 protein, DNA not given. The data include around 8,000 distinct CDR3 sequences; the top ten clones carry about a third. Each sample's input was 200 to 250 ng genomic DNA, roughly 38,000 genome equivalents. These sequences were also reported in another study, on T cell repertoires in aging, cancer and after chemotherapy.

The sequenced material came from peripheral blood. Source of these receptors: a human donor with an autoimmune cytopenia or autoimmune hepatitis (not recorded which).

This chain uses TRBV6-6 with TRBJ1-2; as DNA is missing, the TRBD1 call by TCRdb cannot be tested. Germline V gene sequence: CDR1 MNHNY, CDR2 SVGAGI (reference sequence). The CDR3 consists of 17 residues. The CDR3 spells CASSSGRWLDLDYGYTF.

The V call is TRBV20-1, the J call TRBJ2-1; TCRdb lists TRBD2, though no DNA is available to test this call. The CDR3 spans 16 residues. The germline V gene has CDR1 DFQATT and CDR2 SNEGSKA (reference sequence). The CDR3 spells CSADRPGLAGNNEQFF.

The chain combines TRBV28 with TRBJ2-1; the TRBD2 assignment by TCRdb is unverifiable without DNA. CDR1 and CDR2 (germline): MDHEN, SYDVKM. The CDR3 spans 16 residues. The CDR3 spells CASRNLAGGPLGEQFF.

The chain couples TRBV7-9 to TRBJ1-1; the TCRdb call, TRBD1, lacks DNA for checking. The CDR3 is made up of 15 amino acids. Germline V gene lookup returns CDR1 SEHNR and CDR2 FQNEAQ (reference sequence). The CDR3 reads CASSFRQGMNTEAFF.

This clonotype registers medium-sized (0.01 to 0.1%) by frequency. The V gene is TRBV5-6, the J gene TRBJ1-2. In germline, CDR1 is SGHDT, CDR2 YYEEEE. The CDR3 contains 15 residues. CDR3 region: CASSSPTGGRTGYTF.

This clonotype is labeled medium-sized based on frequency. The V gene is TRBV20-1, the J gene TRBJ1-5. Germline V gene sequence: CDR1 DFQATT, CDR2 SNEGSKA (reference sequence). The CDR3 loop spans 15 amino acids. The CDR3 is CSARVAGLSNQPQHF.

Frequency places this clonotype as medium-sized. The V and J genes are TRBV29-1 and TRBJ2-1; with no DNA, the TCRdb D assignment of TRBD1 cannot be verified. This CDR3 has 11 amino acids. Germline V lookup: CDR1 SQVTM, CDR2 ANQGSEA. The CDR3 is CSVDRDYEQFF.

J is TRBJ1-5 and V is TRBV12-3 or TRBV12-4. The length of the CDR3 is 15 residues. This CDR3 is CASSRGGDSNQPQHF.

Judged by frequency, this clonotype is medium-sized (0.01 to 0.1%). V is TRBV6-5 and J is TRBJ2-1; with no DNA, the TCRdb D assignment of TRBD2 cannot be verified. This CDR3 region has 17 residues. Germline values: CDR1 MNHEY, CDR2 SVGAGI. The CDR3: CASSYVQRLAAGNEQFF.

This clonotype shows up as medium-sized by frequency. V usage is TRBV6-5 and J usage is TRBJ1-2; TCRdb reports TRBD1, a call that lacks DNA to check it against. This CDR3 has 13 amino acids. Germline CDR1 reads MNHEY; CDR2 reads SVGAGI. The CDR3 here is CASSLQGGYGYTF.